These 7 T cell receptor beta chains were sequenced from one sample in a study of T cell responses to AZD1222 COVID-19 vaccine (dated by TCRdb to the early 2020s). The sample's time point label is to be understood as: baseline before first vaccination. The library was produced with the immunoSEQ multiplex PCR assay. TCRdb's version of the immuneACCESS table is confined to in-frame rearrangements and falls short of the full clone set. An unresolved V gene accounts for under half of the shortfall where checked; the remainder is of unknown origin. The sample table holds a few hundred thousand clones, of which roughly 93% were seen once. Less than 0.65% of the sample lies in the top ten. This material consisted of peripheral blood, taken on day 0 of AZD1222 vaccination. These receptors were obtained from an adult in good health.

The count of this clone is one. This sequence joins TRBV28 and TRBJ1-1; 8 bases are a match to TRBD1. V dropped 6 bases and J dropped 11; count of bases not matched to a gene: 8. The germline CDR1 and CDR2 sequences are MDHEN and SYDVKM. The CDR3 runs to 12 residues. The CDR3 DNA reads as TGTGCCAGCAGGCCCTGGACAGGGCGGGCTTTCTTT. The encoded protein is CASRPWTGRAFF.

The chain carries TRBV7-2 and TRBJ2-1, with 7 bases fitting TRBD2. Germline assignment: CDR1 SGHTA and CDR2 FQGNSA. The trim removed 2 bases at V and 0 bases at J, leaving 1 base unmatched. CDR3 size: 15 residues. The CDR3 nucleotides read TGTGCCAGCAGCTTAACTAGCGACTCCTACAATGAGCAGTTCTTC. This encodes CASSLTSDSYNEQFF.

The chain recombines TRBV12-3 or TRBV12-4 with TRBJ1-1; D is perhaps TRBD1 (5 bases). CDR3 size: 13 residues. The germline V and J ends were trimmed by 3 bases and 6 bases, with 11 bases remaining between them. Written as DNA, the CDR3 is TGTGCCAGCAGTTTGATCGGGGCTCCTGAAGCTTTCTTT. It codes for CASSLIGAPEAFF.

The chain couples TRBV6-6 to TRBJ2-3; 12 bases map to TRBD2. V trimming: 6 bases; J trimming: 0 bases; junction bases outside the gene matches: 19. The CDR3 is 21 amino acids. Germline loops: CDR1 MNHNY, CDR2 SVGAGI (reference sequence). The CDR3 DNA reads as TGTGCCAGCAGCCAGCCGGCAGGGGCGACTAGCGGGAGAGGGAGCACAGATACGCAGTATTTT. This translates into CASSQPAGATSGRGSTDTQYF.

Details on this clone: This same CDR3 is encoded by further DNA sequences in the sample. This chain links TRBV15 with TRBJ2-7; 7 bases are a match to TRBD1. The length of the CDR3 is 14 residues. Germline values: CDR1 LNHNV, CDR2 YYDKDF (reference sequence). Trimming at V came to 5 bases and at J to 3 bases, leaving 7 bases not matched to a gene. The CDR3 DNA reads TGTGCCACCAGCGCAGGGGGTGGGAGCTACGAGCAGTACTTC. Protein: CATSAGGGSYEQYF.

The V gene is TRBV5-5, the J gene TRBJ1-2; 7 bases are a match to TRBD1. The CDR3 is 16 residues long. V trimming: 4 bases; J trimming: 4 bases; junction bases outside the gene matches: 13. The germline V gene has CDR1 SGHKS and CDR2 YYEKEE (reference sequence). CDR3 loop: CASSHTGEPSPYGYTF. CDR3 sequence (DNA): TGTGCCAGCAGCCACACAGGGGAGCCGTCTCCCTATGGCTACACCTTC.

The chain couples TRBV15 to TRBJ2-7; D uncertain. The CDR3 sequence is 13 residues long. The V gene's germline CDR1 is LNHNV and CDR2 YYDKDF (reference sequence). The germline V and J ends were trimmed by 0 bases and 4 bases, with 7 bases remaining between them. The CDR3 reads CATSRDSGYEQYF. For the CDR3, the DNA is TGTGCCACCAGCAGAGATAGTGGGTACGAGCAGTACTTC.